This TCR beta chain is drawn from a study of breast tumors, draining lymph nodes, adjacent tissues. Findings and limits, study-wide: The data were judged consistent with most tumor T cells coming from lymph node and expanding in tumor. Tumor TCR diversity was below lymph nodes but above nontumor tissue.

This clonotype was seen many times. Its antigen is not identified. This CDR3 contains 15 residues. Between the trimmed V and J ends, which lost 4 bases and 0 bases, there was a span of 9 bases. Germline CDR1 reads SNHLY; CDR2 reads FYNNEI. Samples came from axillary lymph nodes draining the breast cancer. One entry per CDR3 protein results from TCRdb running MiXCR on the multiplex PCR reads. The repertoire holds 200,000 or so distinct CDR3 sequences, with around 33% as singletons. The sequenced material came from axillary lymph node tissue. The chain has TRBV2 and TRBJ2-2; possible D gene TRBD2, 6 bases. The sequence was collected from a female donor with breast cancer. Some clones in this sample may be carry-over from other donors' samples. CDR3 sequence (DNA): TGTGCCAGCAGTGGGAGCGGGTCGAACACCGGGGAGCTGTTTTTT. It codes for CASSGSGSNTGELFF.